The present entry profiles one TCR beta chain with its context. The antigen remains unidentified. The sample originates from a study of blood T cells in healthy people across ages. Notes on the study in general: Correlation between TCR beta diversity and naive T cell percentage was strong. The lack of PBMC sorting stopped any conclusive naive versus antigen-experienced comparison.

PCR was performed a second time for about 7 to 12 cycles using a sample-barcoded 5' primer and a J-beta primer mix. Each sample provided no less than 3 million CDR3-containing paired-end reads. TCRdb passed the 5' RACE reads through MiXCR, listing each CDR3 protein once. The sample has around 990,000 distinct CDR3 sequences, approximately 25% seen once. The data were also submitted as part of a second study, on T cells of mothers and their children. From that second work: No T cell clones of persistent microchimeric origin were detected.

The sample was blood. The clonotype was recovered from a girl aged 2-9 years in good health.

The CDR3 region has the DNA TGTGCCAGCACCCCGGGCCAAGTGGGCACTGAAGCTTTCTTT. Translated: CASTPGQVGTEAFF. V usage is TRBV6-2 or TRBV6-3 and J usage is TRBJ1-1; D ambiguous. Trimming left V 7 bases short and J 4 bases short, with 16 bases between. Germline V gives CDR1 MNHEY, CDR2 SVGEGT. The CDR3 totals 14 residues.